Listed here is a single TCR beta chain. Its antigen is not yet known. No per-base quality is available; no much larger clone lies one base away. Collaborating institutions collected whole blood in K2EDTA tubes following their own protocols. For TCRbeta analysis, collaborator samples were shipped as frozen whole blood, as isolated PBMCs, or as DNA extracted from either sample type. This sample is drawn from a study of blood T cell repertoires in COVID-19 (dated by TCRdb to 2020 to 2022). As for the study more broadly: The collaborator samples originated in the United States, Italy and Spain and spanned the acute and convalescent phases of COVID-19. The material from the prospective study consisted of cDNA or gDNA derived from T cells, B-cell-depleted T cells, or PBMCs. Deeply sampled blood TCRbeta repertoires from subjects exposed to, actively infected with, or recovered from COVID-19 were included in the dataset. The repertoires were released in a freely available public database intended as a resource for research on the immune response to SARS-CoV-2. Samples were obtained from the ongoing ImmuneRACE study (first 160 participants) and from 1,000 to 1,500 subjects provided by 6 global collaborators. Sample metadata almost always included a de-identified subject ID, COVID-19 status, age in years and sex. HLA class I and class II types, where available, came from metadata supplied by the sample provider rather than from assay-based typing. Overall results and qualifications from the work: The quantity of clinical and demographic metadata differed by source and by participant and was supplied without curation.

TCRbeta CDR3 regions were amplified from genomic DNA using the immunoSEQ Assay, a bias-controlled multiplex PCR. The study's processing was this. The number of nucleated cells in each sample was estimated by amplification of reference gene primers within the assay. To quantify the absolute abundance of each unique TCRbeta CDR3 rearrangement, sequence reads were collapsed and filtered. For each sample, productive Simpson clonality was calculated as the square root of Simpson's diversity index across productive rearrangements. Here the immuneACCESS table is served through TCRdb, limited to in-frame sequences with V and J called. Missing clones are a known gap in these copies; in checked studies unresolved V genes cover under half, and the rest lacks a known reason. That table is the source of V, J and clone size, and D and trimming were worked out from the DNA. The sample table lists 200,000 to 250,000 clones, 80% to 90% of them with a count of one. The top ten clonotypes cover 4.5% to 7.5% of the sample.

Measured from the cysteine to the phenylalanine, the CDR3 is 14 residues long. Only CDR3 DNA remains: 42 bases, in frame from the first base. From a lookup of the germline V gene, CDR1 and CDR2 are SGHRS and YFSETQ. The junction shows trimming of 0 bases on V and 8 bases on J, plus 11 bases between the germline ends. The source material was peripheral blood. Recombination connected TRBV5-1 to TRBJ1-4, with TRBD1 as a weak D call on 6 bases. The sequence was collected from an elderly man with acute or convalescent COVID-19. Read as DNA, the sequence is TGCGCCAGCAGCTTGGGACAGGTGGGGGAAAAACTGTTTTTT. Its product reads: CASSLGQVGEKLFF. The entire variable domain, with the stretches around the CDR3 drawn from the reference TRBV5-1 and TRBJ1-4 proteins, is KAGVTQTPRYLIKTRGQQVTLSCSPISGHRSVSWYQQTPGQGLQFLFEYFSETQRNKGNFPGRFSGRQFSNSRSEMNVSTLELGDSALYLCASSLGQVGEKLFFGSGTQLSVL.